Following are 3 T cell receptor beta chains from one sample sequenced in a study of shared clonotypes between healthy human individuals. The protocol was immunoSEQ multiplex PCR, while the TCRdb copy is restricted to in-frame clones and leaves out a portion. Counted here are a few million clones, around 95% occurring once; the ten biggest clones make up less than 0.15%. Sequenced sample: naive CD4+ T cells sorted from blood. Regarding subset: CD45RA+ positively selected. The receptor source for this set is a man between 18 and 29 years old in good health.

The chain has TRBV4-2 and TRBJ1-1, with TRBD1 identical over 10 bases. This CDR3 is 15 amino acids long. From germline, CDR1 is LGHNA and CDR2 YNFKEQ. Trimming cost V 4 bases and J 5 bases; bases outside gene matches: 7. The CDR3 region has the DNA TGTGCCAGCAGCCTAAGGGACAGGGGAGAGACTGAAGCTTTCTTT. Residues: CASSLRDRGETEAFF.

This clone appeared once. The DNA of the CDR3 is TGTGCCAGCAGCCAGACAGGGGGAGGAAACACCATATATTTT. Translated, it gives CASSQTGGGNTIYF. The chain links TRBV7-2 to TRBJ1-3; TRBD1 matches at 9 bases. J was trimmed by 4 bases and V by 5 bases; bases with no gene match: 3. The CDR3 extends over 14 amino acids. Germline CDR1 is SGHTA and CDR2 is FQGNSA.

This sequence joins TRBV2 and TRBJ1-5; D remains ambiguous. V was cut by 1 base and J by 3 bases, with 13 bases left in between. Germline V gives CDR1 SNHLY, CDR2 FYNNEI. CDR3 length: 16 amino acids. The DNA for the CDR3 is TGTGCCAGCAGTGAAGTGGGGTTTAGACCCAATCAGCCCCAGCATTTT. This gives the protein CASSEVGFRPNQPQHF.